This entry lists 21 T cell receptor beta chains sequenced from one sample in a study of T cells of healthy individuals (dated by TCRdb to the late 2010s). Libraries came from 5' RACE. The sample was run on an Illumina MiSeq. In-frame beta chains were kept once TCRdb had trimmed the public reads at Q25 with fastp and called clones with MiXCR. CDR3 protein sequences are deduplicated, and each keeps its most common genes and DNA. This sample has 60,000 to 70,000 distinct CDR3 sequences in its table, and around 15% of those were observed once. Jointly, the top ten make up about 4.4% of the sample. These receptors all come from a human donor in good health.

This clonotype was detected ten times or more. J is TRBJ2-7 and V is TRBV14; tentative D call: TRBD2 (6 bases). This CDR3 is built from 16 residues. In germline, CDR1 is SGHDN, CDR2 FVKESK. V lost 1 base and J 0 bases, leaving 13 bases between the germline ends. The CDR3 here is CASSQGGGPSSYEQYF. Written as DNA, the CDR3 is TGTGCCAGCAGCCAAGGAGGAGGGCCGAGCTCCTACGAGCAGTACTTC. The full variable domain, rest sourced from reference TRBV14 and TRBJ2-7, is EAGVTQFPSHSVIEKGQTVTLRCDPISGHDNLYWYRRVMGKEIKFLLHFVKESKQDESGMPNNRFLAERTGGTYSTLKVQPAELEDSGVYFCASSQGGGPSSYEQYFGPGTRLTVT.

This clonotype was seen repeatedly, ten times or more. CDR3 amino acids: CASSGTNTGELFF. In DNA, the CDR3 is TGTGCCAGCAGTGGGACTAACACCGGGGAGCTGTTTTTT. J is TRBJ2-2 and V is TRBV6-4, with a tentative D call TRBD2 (5 bases). The CDR3 has 13 residues. Trimming pared 4 bases from V and 2 bases from J, leaving 5 bases between. Germline V CDR1 and CDR2: MRHNA, SNTAGT.

Ten or more counts support this clonotype. The V call is TRBV9, the J call TRBJ2-5; D is ambiguous. CDR3 length equals 13 residues. Per germline, CDR1 SGDLS and CDR2 YYNGEE. V shed 0 bases and J shed 5 bases, with 8 bases lying between them. As DNA, the CDR3 is TGTGCCAGCAGCGTAGATGGGGTGGAGACCCAGTACTTC. Amino acid sequence: CASSVDGVETQYF.

In its sample, this clonotype was seen many times. This chain connects TRBV4-2 to TRBJ2-3; 9 nucleotides agree with TRBD2. V trimming: 0 bases; J trimming: 0 bases; junction bases outside the gene matches: 1. The germline gives CDR1 LGHNA, CDR2 YNFKEQ. CDR3 length: 16 residues. Here the CDR3 DNA reads TGTGCCAGCAGCCAAGAAAGCGGGGGGAGCACAGATACGCAGTATTTT. Its translation: CASSQESGGSTDTQYF.

This clonotype occurred a few times. The chain is built from TRBV4-3 and TRBJ2-4, with TRBD1 matching 7 bases. Germline loops: CDR1 LGHNA, CDR2 YSLEER. The V segment lost 0 bases and the J segment 6 bases; nucleotides outside the gene matches: 8. The length of the CDR3 is 16 residues. Here the CDR3 reads CASSQDITDRANIQYF. The CDR3 region has the DNA TGCGCCAGCAGCCAAGACATCACAGACAGGGCAAACATTCAGTACTTC.

In the case of this clonotype: It may be a read error: a sequence one base away is much more abundant. The chain links TRBV7-2 to TRBJ1-1; 7 bases map to TRBD1. The germline CDR1 and CDR2 sequences are SGHTA and FQGNSA. CDR3 length equals 14 residues. V lost 2 bases to trimming and J lost 0 bases; unmatched junction nucleotides: 0. The CDR3: CASSLQGVNTEAFF. CDR3 nucleotides: TGTGCCAGCAGCTTACAGGGGGTGAACACTGAAGCTTTCTTT.

This clonotype occurred a few times. The CDR3 DNA follows: TGTGCCAGCAGCTTAACGGCTTTGGGGTGGACTGAAGCTTTCTTT. Translation: CASSLTALGWTEAFF. The genes are TRBV7-3 and TRBJ1-1; D ambiguous. Germline CDR1 reads SGHTA; CDR2 reads FQGTGA. The germline V and J ends were trimmed by 0 bases and 5 bases, with 13 bases remaining between them. The length of the CDR3 is 15 residues.

Many counts were recorded for this clonotype. V usage is TRBV1 and J usage is TRBJ2-7; TRBD1 is the table's D call, not checked against the DNA. TRBV1 is given as a pseudogene. The CDR3 is 19 residues long. The CDR3 nucleotides read TGCACCAGCAGCCTTGAAGGTCATCAGGACAGGGGATTCACCTACGAGCAGTACTTC. Translating it yields CTSSLEGHQDRGFTYEQYF.

Ten or more counts support this clonotype. This chain joins TRBV7-9 and TRBJ2-1; perhaps TRBD2 as D (6 bases). This CDR3 has 15 amino acids. Germline V gene sequence: CDR1 SEHNR, CDR2 FQNEAQ (reference sequence). Trimming cost V 1 base and J 0 bases, with 7 bases left between them. CDR3 residues: CASSLGAGSYNEQFF. The CDR3 region has the DNA TGTGCCAGCAGCTTAGGAGCGGGCTCCTACAATGAGCAGTTCTTC.

The V call is TRBV11-1, the J call TRBJ2-1, with D perhaps matching TRBD1 (6 bases). V lost 5 bases, J lost 4 bases, and 27 bases lay in between. Germline V gene data show CDR1 as SGHAT and CDR2 as FQDESV (reference sequence). This CDR3 spans 19 amino acids. CDR3 coding DNA: TGTGCCAGCAGCGCCAAACAGGGACGCTATGGCCGGACGTACAATGAGCAGTTCTTC. Protein sequence: CASSAKQGRYGRTYNEQFF.

V usage is TRBV29-1 and J usage is TRBJ2-3; D unclear. There are 14 residues in the CDR3. Trimming pared 4 bases from V and 4 bases from J, leaving 15 bases between. The germline gives CDR1 SQVTM, CDR2 ANQGSEA. CDR3 bases: TGCAGCGTTGCGGTAGCTGTTCTTGCAGATACGCAGTATTTT. It specifies CSVAVAVLADTQYF.

The CDR3 here is CASSSSGRASGELFF. The DNA for the CDR3 is TGTGCCAGCAGCTCTAGCGGGAGAGCTTCCGGGGAGCTGTTTTTT. The chain links TRBV5-4 to TRBJ2-2, with TRBD2 identical over 10 bases. The CDR3 has 15 residues. V lost 3 bases, J lost 6 bases, and 5 bases stayed unmatched. Germline V lookup: CDR1 SGHNT, CDR2 YYREEE (reference sequence).

Ten or more counts support this clonotype. The rearrangement links TRBV7-8 to TRBJ2-3, with 8 positions matching TRBD2. The CDR3 is made up of 16 amino acids. In germline, CDR1 is SGHVS, CDR2 FQNEAQ. The V segment lost 4 bases and the J segment 4 bases; nucleotides outside the gene matches: 10. As DNA, the CDR3 is TGTGCCAGCAGCTCACCGGGACTAGGGGTCGCAGATACGCAGTATTTT. The encoded protein is CASSSPGLGVADTQYF. The whole variable domain, remainder taken from reference TRBV7-8 and TRBJ2-3, is GAGVSQSPRYKVAKRGQDVALRCDPISGHVSLFWYQQALGQGPEFLTYFQNEAQLDKSGLPSDRFFAERPEGSVSTLKIQRTQQEDSAVYLCASSSPGLGVADTQYFGPGTRLTVL.

The chain has TRBV2 and TRBJ2-2; perhaps TRBD2 as D (6 bases). V shed 3 bases and J shed 0 bases, with 8 bases lying between them. CDR3 size: 15 residues. Germline CDR1 SNHLY, CDR2 FYNNEI. DNA of the CDR3: TGTGCCAGCAGTGAGTGGGGGGCGAACACCGGGGAGCTGTTTTTT. Encoded protein: CASSEWGANTGELFF.

The V call is TRBV28, the J call TRBJ1-6, with 10 bases aligning to TRBD1. Germline V gene lookup returns CDR1 MDHEN and CDR2 SYDVKM. The CDR3 covers 17 residues. Unmatched junction bases numbered 10, after V lost 6 bases and J lost 5 bases. The CDR3 is CASRFLGTGEDNSPLHF. The CDR3 coding sequence is TGTGCCAGCAGATTTTTGGGGACAGGGGAGGATAATTCACCCCTCCACTTT.

Worth noting for this clonotype: Relative to the germline gene, one junction end is altered; a read error may explain this. This chain uses TRBV4-1 with TRBJ1-1; D remains ambiguous. The CDR3 totals 15 residues. The V gene's germline CDR1 is MGHRA and CDR2 YSYEKL. CDR3 sequence: CSSSLDGRRNTEAFF. The CDR3 DNA reads TGCTCCAGCAGCCTGGACGGTAGGAGGAACACTGAAGCTTTCTTT.

The table lists this clonotype with many counts. CDR3 sequence: CASRKGQETQYF. As DNA, the CDR3 is TGTGCCAGCAGAAAGGGTCAAGAGACCCAGTACTTC. J is TRBJ2-5 and V is TRBV6-1; D gene uncertain. Germline V gives CDR1 MNHNS, CDR2 SASEGT. The CDR3 runs 12 residues. Trimming shortened V by 6 bases and J by 2 bases, and 7 bases separated the two germline ends.

At least ten counts were recorded for this clonotype. This chain connects TRBV29-1 to TRBJ2-3, with 8 nucleotides matching TRBD2. This CDR3 contains 15 residues. CDR1 SQVTM and CDR2 ANQGSEA come from the germline V gene. The V segment lost 3 bases and the J segment 1 base; nucleotides outside the gene matches: 6. The CDR3 spells CSVEGGSGGTDTQYF. The CDR3 bases are TGCAGCGTTGAGGGGGGTAGCGGGGGCACAGATACGCAGTATTTT.

This sequence joins TRBV7-2 and TRBJ2-2, with 7 bases aligning to TRBD1. CDR3 size: 15 residues. Germline V gene sequence: CDR1 SGHTA, CDR2 FQGNSA. V lost 8 bases to trimming and J lost 4 bases; unmatched junction nucleotides: 10. For the CDR3, the DNA is TGTGCCAGCGGGGCTGGACAGGCGAGCACCGGGGAGCTGTTTTTT. Translation gives CASGAGQASTGELFF.

This clonotype occurred many times. This chain uses TRBV28 with TRBJ1-4; unclear D gene. The germline V gene has CDR1 MDHEN and CDR2 SYDVKM. The V gene lost 3 bases and the J gene lost 4 bases, with 9 bases spanning the gap. The CDR3 has 14 residues. The CDR3 nucleotides read TGTGCCAGCAGTTTGGGCGGCCTTAATGAAAAACTGTTTTTT. This codes for CASSLGGLNEKLFF.

This clonotype was counted between two and nine times. This chain connects TRBV9 to TRBJ2-3; TRBD2 aligns across 11 bases. The CDR3 runs to 17 residues. Germline V gene sequence: CDR1 SGDLS, CDR2 YYNGEE. The trim removed 2 bases at V and 0 bases at J, leaving 5 bases unmatched. CDR3 in amino acids: CASSVTSGGFSTDTQYF. CDR3 sequence (DNA): TGTGCCAGCAGCGTTACTAGCGGGGGCTTTAGCACAGATACGCAGTATTTT.